This TCR beta chain was observed in a study of blood T cell repertoires in COVID-19. Study overall: The United States, Italy and Spain were the sources of the acute and convalescent COVID-19 samples. T cells, B-cell-depleted T cells, or PBMCs supplied cDNA or gDNA.

Here immunoSEQ multiplex PCR was the method, and the copy in TCRdb shows in-frame clones only, minus some. The data contain 100,000 to 150,000 clones, 75% to 90% of them seen just once; the ten biggest clones take up around 3%. Seattle cases were enrolled at active infection and followed longitudinally. Germline-derived CDR1 and CDR2 are LNHDA and SQIVND (reference sequence). Trimming took off 3 bases at V and 0 bases at J, with 9 bases between the two ends. The CDR3 loop spans 14 amino acids. The rearrangement joins TRBV19 to TRBJ2-7; weak D call: TRBD2 (6 bases). This sequence originates from a woman older than 75 with COVID-19, enrolled during active disease. The specimen sequenced was peripheral blood. The CDR3 nucleotides are TGTGCCAGTAGTATTGGGACTGCCTCCTACGAGCAGTACTTC. Translated: CASSIGTASYEQYF.